The 3 T cell receptor beta chains given below trace back to one sample, sequenced in a study of early T cells in non-severe SARS-CoV-2 infection. TCRdb re-called the 5' RACE reads with MiXCR, one entry per CDR3 protein. This table has about 99,000 distinct CDR3 sequences, 15% to 20% appearing once. The material sequenced was whole blood. The receptors originated from an adult who was a healthcare worker with PCR-confirmed SARS-CoV-2 infection or an uninfected control (not recorded which).

V usage is TRBV20-1 and J usage is TRBJ2-2, with D perhaps matching TRBD1 (5 bases). Trimming took off 4 bases at V and 0 bases at J, with 9 bases between the two ends. The germline CDR1 and CDR2 sequences are DFQATT and SNEGSKA (reference sequence). The CDR3 spans 14 residues. The CDR3 loop reads CSATDRPNTGELFF. In DNA form, the CDR3 reads TGCAGTGCTACCGACAGACCGAACACCGGGGAGCTGTTTTTT.

V usage is TRBV20-1 and J usage is TRBJ2-5; D unclear. Germline loops: CDR1 DFQATT, CDR2 SNEGSKA (reference sequence). The CDR3 length is 11 residues. V shed 7 bases and J shed 0 bases, with 6 bases lying between them. The chain's CDR3 is CSGIDQETQYF. DNA of the CDR3: TGCAGTGGAATAGACCAAGAGACCCAGTACTTC.

This clonotype was seen only a few times. The chain joins TRBV7-9 to TRBJ2-3; 8 bases are a match to TRBD2. Trimming at V came to 6 bases and at J to 2 bases, leaving 7 bases not matched to a gene. Germline V lookup: CDR1 SEHNR, CDR2 FQNEAQ (reference sequence). This CDR3 contains 15 residues. This CDR3 is CASRVSGTSTDTQYF. The CDR3 DNA reads TGTGCCAGCAGAGTTAGCGGGACCTCCACAGATACGCAGTATTTT.